One and the same sample provided the 21 T cell receptor beta chains below, sequenced in a study of T cell repertoires in cytomegalovirus infection. TCRdb ran MiXCR on the reads and lists one entry per CDR3 protein. The table includes hundreds of thousands of distinct CDR3 sequences, about 33% detected once. What these receptors recognize is not known. Specimen: cultured PBMCs, collected from culture after CMV antigen stimulation. Source of these receptors: a human donor in good health (CMV status not recorded). Some clones in this sample may be carry-over from other donors' samples.

The rearrangement links TRBV6-2 or TRBV6-3 to TRBJ2-2; D not certain. Germline loops: CDR1 MNHEY, CDR2 SVGEGT. There are 17 residues in the CDR3. The V gene lost 5 bases and the J gene lost 0 bases, with 16 bases spanning the gap. As DNA, the CDR3 is TGTGCCAGCAGTGACCCCTCGACCAAGGCGAACACCGGGGAGCTGTTTTTT. It encodes CASSDPSTKANTGELFF.

There are a few counts of this clonotype. CDR3: CASSPGTGQSYEQYF. CDR3 bases: TGTGCCAGCAGCCCCGGGACAGGGCAGTCCTACGAGCAGTACTTC. V usage is TRBV7-7 and J usage is TRBJ2-7, with 9 bases identical to TRBD1. The CDR3 runs 15 residues. CDR1 SSHAT and CDR2 FNYEAQ come from the germline V gene (reference sequence). Losses at the gene ends were 5 bases for V and 1 base for J; bases not matched to a gene: 6.

V is TRBV19 and J is TRBJ2-7; no clear D gene. Trimming shortened V by 0 bases and J by 4 bases, and 7 bases separated the two germline ends. Germline values: CDR1 LNHDA, CDR2 SQIVND (reference sequence). The CDR3 covers 13 residues. In DNA form, the CDR3 reads TGTGCCAGTAGTATAGATGAACCGTACGAGCAGTACTTC. It codes for CASSIDEPYEQYF.

This chain uses TRBV27 with TRBJ1-2; tentatively, D is TRBD1 (5 bases). Germline CDR1 reads MNHEY; CDR2 reads SMNVEV (reference sequence). The CDR3 is 16 residues long. The V and J ends lost 4 bases and 0 bases respectively, with 15 bases between them. CDR3 bases: TGTGCCAGCAGTTCAGCCGGGACGCGAGCTAACTATGGCTACACCTTC. It specifies CASSSAGTRANYGYTF.

In its sample, this clonotype was seen a few times. The chain links TRBV20-1 to TRBJ2-3; 8 bases agree with TRBD1. Germline V gene sequence: CDR1 DFQATT, CDR2 SNEGSKA (reference sequence). The J segment lost 4 bases and the V segment lost 2 bases, leaving 8 bases of the junction unmatched. The CDR3 covers 15 residues. CDR3 bases: TGCAGTGCTAGATCGGCAGGGGGCCTTGCAGATACGCAGTATTTT. Residues: CSARSAGGLADTQYF.

The rearrangement joins TRBV19 to TRBJ1-1; D gene uncertain. V was shortened by 7 bases and J by 1 base, with 16 bases between the two germline ends. The CDR3 spans 15 residues. Per germline, CDR1 LNHDA and CDR2 SQIVND (reference sequence). The chain's CDR3 is CASTVFGLANTEAFF. CDR3 sequence (DNA): TGTGCCAGTACCGTTTTCGGGCTGGCGAACACTGAAGCTTTCTTT.

V gene TRBV11-2 combines with J gene TRBJ2-7; tentatively, D is TRBD1 or TRBD2 (5 bases each). V was clipped by 1 base and J by 2 bases, with 15 bases between them. The germline V gene has CDR1 SGHAT and CDR2 FQNNGV. The CDR3 is 16 residues long. CDR3 protein: CASSLVAGTGPYEQYF. The CDR3, as DNA: TGTGCCAGCAGCTTAGTTGCCGGGACCGGTCCCTACGAGCAGTACTTC.

There are a few counts of this clonotype. The chain combines TRBV6-2 or TRBV6-3 with TRBJ2-7; D is unclear. CDR3 length equals 15 residues. Deletions cut 0 bases from V and 3 bases from J, with 12 bases between. The germline gives CDR1 MNHEY, CDR2 SVGEGT. This CDR3 reads CASSYSPVLHYEQYF. CDR3 DNA: TGTGCCAGCAGTTACTCCCCGGTACTCCACTACGAGCAGTACTTC.

V usage is TRBV12-5 and J usage is TRBJ2-7; D remains ambiguous. The CDR3 consists of 11 residues. Germline assignment: CDR1 LGHNT and CDR2 FRNRAP. For the CDR3, the DNA is TGTGCTAGTGGTTTGCCGGGTCCTCGATTAGTC. Amino acid sequence: CASGLPGPRLV.

This clonotype came up once. The rearrangement uses TRBV5-1 and TRBJ2-3, with D maybe TRBD2 (7 bases). The V gene's germline CDR1 is SGHRS and CDR2 YFSETQ. Trimming pared 4 bases from V and 2 bases from J, leaving 14 bases between. This CDR3 has 15 amino acids. The DNA of the CDR3 is TGCGCCAGCAGCAAGAGGGGGGGCGCCACAGATACGCAGTATTTT. Protein sequence: CASSKRGGATDTQYF.

This sequence joins TRBV6-1 and TRBJ1-5; no firm D call. This CDR3 has 15 amino acids. Trimming removed 5 bases at V and 5 bases at J, with 16 bases between. The germline CDR1 and CDR2 sequences are MNHNS and SASEGT. The CDR3 nucleotides are TGTGCCAGCAGTCCCCGTAACGATGGGGATCAGCCCCAGCATTTT. Translating it yields CASSPRNDGDQPQHF.

This clonotype came up many times. The genes are TRBV7-2 and TRBJ1-6, with D perhaps TRBD1 (5 bases). The V end was cut by 6 bases, the J end by 7 bases, with 19 bases between. CDR1 and CDR2 (germline): SGHTA, FQGNSA. This CDR3 contains 16 residues. The CDR3 DNA is TGTGCCAGCAGGCCAGATCCCCAGGGAAACAATTCACCCCTCCACTTT. It codes for CASRPDPQGNNSPLHF.

The rearrangement links TRBV10-3 to TRBJ1-1, with D perhaps matching TRBD1 (6 bases). This CDR3 spans 15 amino acids. V lost 6 bases, J lost 3 bases, and 17 bases lay in between. CDR1 and CDR2 from the germline V gene are ENHRY and SYGVKD. The DNA of the CDR3 is TGTGCCATCAGCGGCGGGGGGCCCGTATACACTGAAGCTTTCTTT. Its protein product is CAISGGGPVYTEAFF.

This chain uses TRBV7-6 with TRBJ2-2, with TRBD2 matching 11 bases. Losses at the gene ends were 5 bases for V and 0 bases for J; bases not matched to a gene: 17. Germline assignment: CDR1 SGHVS and CDR2 FNYEAQ. CDR3 size: 21 residues. The CDR3 loop reads CASSRALAGGYLESNTGELFF. In DNA, the CDR3 is TGTGCCAGCAGCAGGGCTCTAGCGGGAGGTTATCTTGAATCGAACACCGGGGAGCTGTTTTTT.

The V and J genes are TRBV12-3 or TRBV12-4 and TRBJ2-7; no clear D gene. The CDR3 extends over 13 amino acids. The germline V and J ends were trimmed by 2 bases and 5 bases, with 10 bases remaining between them. The DNA of the CDR3 is TGTGCCAGCAGTTTATTGTTCTTGGACGAGCAGTACTTC. It specifies CASSLLFLDEQYF.

This clonotype was counted only a few times. V is TRBV6-1 and J is TRBJ2-7; no reliable D call. V lost 7 bases and J lost 0, with 13 bases in between. Germline V gene sequence: CDR1 MNHNS, CDR2 SASEGT. The CDR3 has 14 residues. The CDR3 protein is CASTPVPDSYEQYF. For the CDR3, the DNA is TGTGCCAGCACCCCTGTTCCGGACTCCTACGAGCAGTACTTC.

This chain links TRBV7-9 with TRBJ2-7; the D gene is possibly TRBD2 (5 bases). CDR3 length: 12 amino acids. Looked up from germline, CDR1 is SEHNR and CDR2 is FQNEAQ (reference sequence). Trimming stripped 6 bases from V and 11 bases from J, with 17 bases between. The CDR3 reads CASSLELTREYF. The CDR3 nucleotides are TGTGCCAGCAGTTTGGAACTCACGAGGGAGTACTTC.

The gene calls are TRBV19 and TRBJ2-5; D may be TRBD2 (6 bases). Germline assignment: CDR1 LNHDA and CDR2 SQIVND (reference sequence). V lost 5 bases and J lost 5, with 21 bases in between. The CDR3 extends over 16 amino acids. Here the CDR3 DNA reads TGTGCCAGTAGTTCCGGGGGACGAGAGGGTGGTGAGACCCAGTACTTC. Protein product: CASSSGGREGGETQYF.

V gene TRBV18 combines with J gene TRBJ1-2, with D perhaps matching TRBD1 (5 bases). Germline CDR1 and CDR2: KGHSH and LQKENI. Trimming pared 1 base from V and 5 bases from J, leaving 11 bases between. The CDR3 loop spans 14 amino acids. This CDR3 is CASSPLGTAYGYTF. CDR3 bases: TGTGCCAGCTCACCACTCGGGACGGCTTATGGCTACACCTTC.

The rearrangement links TRBV11-2 to TRBJ2-7; 10 bases map to TRBD2. The CDR3 is 16 amino acids. V lost 1 base to trimming and J lost 3 bases; unmatched junction nucleotides: 6. The germline gives CDR1 SGHAT, CDR2 FQNNGV. The CDR3 DNA follows: TGTGCCAGCAGCTTAGGCGGACTAGCGGACAGCTACGAGCAGTACTTC. Translated: CASSLGGLADSYEQYF.

This clonotype was recorded many times. The chain combines TRBV12-3 or TRBV12-4 with TRBJ1-1; D is perhaps TRBD1 (5 bases). The CDR3 sequence is 14 residues long. Trimming took 6 bases from V and 4 from J, leaving 15 bases between them. This CDR3 reads CASSLLQRGTEAFF. The CDR3 coding sequence is TGTGCCAGCAGCTTATTGCAGAGGGGCACTGAAGCTTTCTTT.